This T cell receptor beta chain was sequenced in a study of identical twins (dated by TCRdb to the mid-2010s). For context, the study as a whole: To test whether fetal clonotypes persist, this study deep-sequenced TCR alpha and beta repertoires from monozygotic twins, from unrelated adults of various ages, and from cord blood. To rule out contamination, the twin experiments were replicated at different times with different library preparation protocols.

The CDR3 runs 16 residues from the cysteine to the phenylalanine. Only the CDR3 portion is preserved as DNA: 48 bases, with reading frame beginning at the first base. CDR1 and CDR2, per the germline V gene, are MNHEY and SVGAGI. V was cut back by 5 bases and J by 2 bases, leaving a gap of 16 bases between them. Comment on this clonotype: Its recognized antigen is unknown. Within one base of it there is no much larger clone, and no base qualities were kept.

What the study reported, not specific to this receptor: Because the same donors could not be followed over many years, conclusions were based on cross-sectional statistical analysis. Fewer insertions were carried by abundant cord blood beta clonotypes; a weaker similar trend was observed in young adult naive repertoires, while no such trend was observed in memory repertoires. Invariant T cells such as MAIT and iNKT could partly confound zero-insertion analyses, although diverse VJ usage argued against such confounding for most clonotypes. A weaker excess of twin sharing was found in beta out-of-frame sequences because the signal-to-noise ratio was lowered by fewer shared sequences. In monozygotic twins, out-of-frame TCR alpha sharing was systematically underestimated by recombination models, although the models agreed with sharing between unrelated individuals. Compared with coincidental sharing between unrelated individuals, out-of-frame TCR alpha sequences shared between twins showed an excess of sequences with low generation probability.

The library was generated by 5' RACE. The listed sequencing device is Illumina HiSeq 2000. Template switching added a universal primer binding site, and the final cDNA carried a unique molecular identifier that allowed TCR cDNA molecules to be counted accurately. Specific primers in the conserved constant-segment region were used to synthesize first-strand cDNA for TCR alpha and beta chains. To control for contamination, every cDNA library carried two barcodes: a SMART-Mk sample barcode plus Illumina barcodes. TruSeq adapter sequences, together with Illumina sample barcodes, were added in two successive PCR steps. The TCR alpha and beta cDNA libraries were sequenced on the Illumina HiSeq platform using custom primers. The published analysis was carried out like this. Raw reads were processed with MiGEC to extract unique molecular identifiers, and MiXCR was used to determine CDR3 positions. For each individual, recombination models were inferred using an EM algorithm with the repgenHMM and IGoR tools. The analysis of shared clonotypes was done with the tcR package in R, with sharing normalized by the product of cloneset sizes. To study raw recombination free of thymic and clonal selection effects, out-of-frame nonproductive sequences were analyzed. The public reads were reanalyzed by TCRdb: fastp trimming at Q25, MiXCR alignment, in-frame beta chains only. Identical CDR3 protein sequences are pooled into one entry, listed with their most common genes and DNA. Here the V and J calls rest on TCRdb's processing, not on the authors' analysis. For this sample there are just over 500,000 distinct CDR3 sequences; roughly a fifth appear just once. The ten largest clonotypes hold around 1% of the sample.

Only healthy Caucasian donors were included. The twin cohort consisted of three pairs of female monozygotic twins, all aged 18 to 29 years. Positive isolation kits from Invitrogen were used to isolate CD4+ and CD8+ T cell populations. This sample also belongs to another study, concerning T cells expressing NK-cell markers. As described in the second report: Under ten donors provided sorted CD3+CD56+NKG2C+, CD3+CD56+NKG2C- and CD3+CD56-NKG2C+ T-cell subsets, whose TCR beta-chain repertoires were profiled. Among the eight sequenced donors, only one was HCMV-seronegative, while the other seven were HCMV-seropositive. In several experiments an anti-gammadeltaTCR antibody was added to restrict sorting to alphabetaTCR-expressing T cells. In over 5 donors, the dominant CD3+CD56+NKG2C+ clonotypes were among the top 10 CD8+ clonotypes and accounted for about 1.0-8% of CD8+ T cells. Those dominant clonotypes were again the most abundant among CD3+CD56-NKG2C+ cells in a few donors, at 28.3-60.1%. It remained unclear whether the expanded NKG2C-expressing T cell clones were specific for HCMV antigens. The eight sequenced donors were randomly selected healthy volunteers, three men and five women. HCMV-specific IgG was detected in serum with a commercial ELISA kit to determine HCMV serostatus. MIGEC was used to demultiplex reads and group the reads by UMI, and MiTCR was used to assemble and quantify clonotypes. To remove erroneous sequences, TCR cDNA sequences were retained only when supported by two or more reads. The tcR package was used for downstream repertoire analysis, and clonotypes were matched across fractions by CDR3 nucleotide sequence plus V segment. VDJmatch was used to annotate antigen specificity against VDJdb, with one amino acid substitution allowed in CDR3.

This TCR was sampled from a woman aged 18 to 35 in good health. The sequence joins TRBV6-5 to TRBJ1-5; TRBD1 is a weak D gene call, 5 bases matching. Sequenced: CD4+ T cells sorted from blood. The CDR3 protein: CASSSRDLGGNQPQHF. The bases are TGTGCCAGCAGTAGCCGGGACCTCGGCGGCAATCAGCCCCAGCATTTT.